This T cell receptor (beta chain) was observed in a study of identifying expanded T cells in peripheral blood. Trimming stripped 5 bases from V and 6 bases from J, with 19 bases between. The germline V gene encodes CDR1 SQVTM and CDR2 ANQGSEA. CDR3 size: 14 residues. The assay was immunoSEQ multiplex PCR, and TCRdb's table has in-frame clones only and misses some. The sample has about 100,000 clones; 75% to 90% are singletons. General study results and limits: Across healthy donors, higher total template counts meant significantly greater roughly two-week count variance. Over approximately two and four weeks, about 15 and 19 clones changed, versus around 1.2 between replicates.

With respect to this clone: The antigen remains unidentified.

Healthy donors had no documented immune events, such as infections, while sampled. Sequences were obtained from blood. The chain links TRBV29-1 to TRBJ1-2, with D possibly being TRBD1 (6 bases). The clonotype was recovered from a person aged 18-69 years in good health. The CDR3 sequence: CSVSGQLSGHGYTF. In nucleotides, the CDR3 is TGCAGCGTTTCGGGACAACTCTCGGGCCATGGCTACACCTTC.